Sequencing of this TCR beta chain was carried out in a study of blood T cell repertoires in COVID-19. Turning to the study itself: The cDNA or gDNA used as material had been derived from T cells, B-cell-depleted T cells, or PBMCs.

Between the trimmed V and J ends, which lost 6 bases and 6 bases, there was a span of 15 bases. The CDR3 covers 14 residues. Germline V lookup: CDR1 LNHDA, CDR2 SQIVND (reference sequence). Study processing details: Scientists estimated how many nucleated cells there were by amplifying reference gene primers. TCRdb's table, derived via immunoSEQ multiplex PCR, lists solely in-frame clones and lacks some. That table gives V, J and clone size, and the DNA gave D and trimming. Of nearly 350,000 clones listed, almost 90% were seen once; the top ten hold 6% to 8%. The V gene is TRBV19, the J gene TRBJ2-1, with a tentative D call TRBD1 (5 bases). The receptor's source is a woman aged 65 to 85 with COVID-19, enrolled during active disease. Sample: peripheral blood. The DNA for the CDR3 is TGTGCCAGTAGCACCACAGGTGGTTTCAATGAGCAGTTCTTC. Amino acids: CASSTTGGFNEQFF.